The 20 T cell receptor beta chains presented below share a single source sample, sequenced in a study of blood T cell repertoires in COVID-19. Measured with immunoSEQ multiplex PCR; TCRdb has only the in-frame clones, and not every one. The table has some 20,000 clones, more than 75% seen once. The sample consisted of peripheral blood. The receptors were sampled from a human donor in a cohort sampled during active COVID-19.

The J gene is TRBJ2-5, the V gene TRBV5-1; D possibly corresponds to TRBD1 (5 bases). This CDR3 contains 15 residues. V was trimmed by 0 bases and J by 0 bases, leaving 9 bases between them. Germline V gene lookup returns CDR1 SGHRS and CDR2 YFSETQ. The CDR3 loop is CASSLVPGYQETQYF. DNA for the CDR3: TGCGCCAGCAGCTTGGTTCCAGGGTACCAAGAGACCCAGTACTTC.

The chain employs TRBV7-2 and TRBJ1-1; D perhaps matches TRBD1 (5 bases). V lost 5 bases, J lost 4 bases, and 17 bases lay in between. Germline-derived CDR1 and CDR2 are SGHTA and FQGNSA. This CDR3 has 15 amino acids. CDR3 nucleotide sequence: TGTGCCAGCAGCACCGTGGGGGGGGAGGGCACTGAAGCTTTCTTT. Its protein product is CASSTVGGEGTEAFF.

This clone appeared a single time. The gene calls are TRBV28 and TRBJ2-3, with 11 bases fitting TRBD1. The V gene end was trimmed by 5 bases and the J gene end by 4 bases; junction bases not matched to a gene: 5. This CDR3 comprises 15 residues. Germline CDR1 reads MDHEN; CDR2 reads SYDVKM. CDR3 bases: TGTGCCAGCAGTCATCCGGGACAGGGGGCAGATACGCAGTATTTT. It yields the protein CASSHPGQGADTQYF.

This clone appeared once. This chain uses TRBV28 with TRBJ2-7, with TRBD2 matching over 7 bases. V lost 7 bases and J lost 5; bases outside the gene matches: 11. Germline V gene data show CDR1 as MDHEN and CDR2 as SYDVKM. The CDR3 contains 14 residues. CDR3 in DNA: TGTGCCAGCAATGTTCTGGCGGGAGCTAACGAGCAGTACTTC. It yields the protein CASNVLAGANEQYF.

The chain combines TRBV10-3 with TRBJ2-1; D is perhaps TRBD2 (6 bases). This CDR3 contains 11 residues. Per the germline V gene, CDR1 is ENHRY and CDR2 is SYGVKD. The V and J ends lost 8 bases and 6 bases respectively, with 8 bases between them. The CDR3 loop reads CAIRGVNEQFF. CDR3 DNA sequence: TGTGCCATCCGCGGGGTCAATGAGCAGTTCTTC.

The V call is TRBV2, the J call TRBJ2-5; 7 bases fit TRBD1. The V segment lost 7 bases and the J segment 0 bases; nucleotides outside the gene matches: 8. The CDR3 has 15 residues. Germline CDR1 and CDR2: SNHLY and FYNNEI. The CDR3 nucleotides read TGTGCCAGCAATCTACAGGGGCCGTACCAAGAGACCCAGTACTTC. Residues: CASNLQGPYQETQYF.

CDR3 region: CATLGDRTGTYEQYF. The DNA of the CDR3 is TGTGCCACCCTCGGGGACCGGACAGGAACCTACGAGCAGTACTTC. The rearrangement links TRBV19 to TRBJ2-7, with 7 bases fitting TRBD1. The CDR3 consists of 15 residues. Germline-derived CDR1 and CDR2 are LNHDA and SQIVND (reference sequence). V shed 10 bases and J 2 bases; nucleotides not matched to a gene: 14.

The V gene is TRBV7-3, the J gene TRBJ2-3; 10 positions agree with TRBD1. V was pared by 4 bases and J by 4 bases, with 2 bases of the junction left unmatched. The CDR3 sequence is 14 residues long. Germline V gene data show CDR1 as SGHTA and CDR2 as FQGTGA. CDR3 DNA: TGTGCCAGCAGCTCGGGGACAGGGGCAGATACGCAGTATTTT. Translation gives CASSSGTGADTQYF. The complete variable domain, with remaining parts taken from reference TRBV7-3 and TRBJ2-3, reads GAGVSQTPSNKVTEKGKYVELRCDPISGHTALYWYRQSLGQGPEFLIYFQGTGAADDSGLPNDRFFAVRPEGSVSTLKIQRTERGDSAVYLCASSSGTGADTQYFGPGTRLTVL.

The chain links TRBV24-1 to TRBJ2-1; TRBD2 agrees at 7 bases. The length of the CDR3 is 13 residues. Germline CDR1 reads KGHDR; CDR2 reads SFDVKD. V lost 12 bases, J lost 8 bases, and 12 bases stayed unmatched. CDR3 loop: CAPTLGGSYEQFF. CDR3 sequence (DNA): TGTGCCCCGACTTTGGGCGGGAGTTATGAGCAGTTCTTC.

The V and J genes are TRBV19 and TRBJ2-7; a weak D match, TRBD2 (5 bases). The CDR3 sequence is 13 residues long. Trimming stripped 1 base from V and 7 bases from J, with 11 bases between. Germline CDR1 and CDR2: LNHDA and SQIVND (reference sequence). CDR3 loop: CASSIGEGREQYF. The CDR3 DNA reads TGTGCCAGTAGTATAGGGGAAGGGAGAGAGCAGTACTTC.

The CDR3 region has the DNA TGTGCCAGCTCACCACAGCTAGATGAGAATGAGCAGTTCTTC. It yields the protein CASSPQLDENEQFF. The chain uses TRBV18 and TRBJ2-1; D is undetermined. Germline V gives CDR1 KGHSH, CDR2 LQKENI. Trimming pared 1 base from V and 7 bases from J, leaving 11 bases between. The CDR3 has 14 amino acids.

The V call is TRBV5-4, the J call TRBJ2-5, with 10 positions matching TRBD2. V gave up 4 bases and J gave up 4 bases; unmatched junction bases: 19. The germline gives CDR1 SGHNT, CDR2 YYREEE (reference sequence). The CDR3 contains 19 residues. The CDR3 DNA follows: TGTGCCAGCAGCCCCTTTTTTCGGACTAGCGGCCGAGGGGGAGAGACCCAGTACTTC. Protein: CASSPFFRTSGRGGETQYF.

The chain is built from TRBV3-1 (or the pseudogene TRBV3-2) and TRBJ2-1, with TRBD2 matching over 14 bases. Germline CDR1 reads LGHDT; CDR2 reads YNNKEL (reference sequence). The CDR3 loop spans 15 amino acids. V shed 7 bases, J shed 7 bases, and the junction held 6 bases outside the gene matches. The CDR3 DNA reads TGTGCCAGCACCCCCGGGACTAGCGGGAGAAATGAGCAGTTCTTC. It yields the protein CASTPGTSGRNEQFF.

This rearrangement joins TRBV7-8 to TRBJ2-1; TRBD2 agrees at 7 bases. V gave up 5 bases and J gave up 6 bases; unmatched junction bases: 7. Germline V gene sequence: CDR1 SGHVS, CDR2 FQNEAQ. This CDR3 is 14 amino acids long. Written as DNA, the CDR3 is TGTGCCAGCAGCACCCGGACTAGGGTCAATGAGCAGTTCTTC. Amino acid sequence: CASSTRTRVNEQFF.

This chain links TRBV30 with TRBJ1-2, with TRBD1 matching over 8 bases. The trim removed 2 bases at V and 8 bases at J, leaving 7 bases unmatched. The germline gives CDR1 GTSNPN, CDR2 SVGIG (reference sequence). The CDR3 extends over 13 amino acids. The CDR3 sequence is CAWSPQGAAGYTF. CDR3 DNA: TGTGCCTGGAGTCCCCAGGGGGCGGCAGGCTACACCTTC.

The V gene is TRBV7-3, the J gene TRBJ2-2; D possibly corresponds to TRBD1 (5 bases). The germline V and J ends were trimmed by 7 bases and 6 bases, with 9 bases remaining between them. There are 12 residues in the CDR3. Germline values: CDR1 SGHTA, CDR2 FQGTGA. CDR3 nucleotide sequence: TGTGCCAGCAACCAGGGTTCCGGGGAGCTGTTTTTT. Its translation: CASNQGSGELFF.

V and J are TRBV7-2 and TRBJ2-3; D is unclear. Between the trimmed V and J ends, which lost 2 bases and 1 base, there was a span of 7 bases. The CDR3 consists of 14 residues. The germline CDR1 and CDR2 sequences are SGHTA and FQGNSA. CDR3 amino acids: CASSLTAGTDTQYF. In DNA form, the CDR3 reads TGTGCCAGCAGCTTAACCGCAGGCACAGATACGCAGTATTTT.

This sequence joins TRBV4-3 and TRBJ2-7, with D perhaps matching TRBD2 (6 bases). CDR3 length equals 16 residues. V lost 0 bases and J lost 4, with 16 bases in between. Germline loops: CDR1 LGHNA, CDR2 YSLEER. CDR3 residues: CASSQDMWGAGYEQYF. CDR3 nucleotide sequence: TGCGCCAGCAGCCAAGATATGTGGGGTGCGGGGTACGAGCAGTACTTC.

CDR3 protein: CASSPGQGNYEQYF. For the CDR3, the DNA is TGTGCCAGCAGCCCGGGACAGGGAAACTACGAGCAGTACTTC. The rearrangement links TRBV9 to TRBJ2-7, with TRBD1 matching over 9 bases. The CDR3 runs to 14 residues. Germline V gene lookup returns CDR1 SGDLS and CDR2 YYNGEE. The V gene end was trimmed by 4 bases and the J gene end by 3 bases; junction bases not matched to a gene: 5.

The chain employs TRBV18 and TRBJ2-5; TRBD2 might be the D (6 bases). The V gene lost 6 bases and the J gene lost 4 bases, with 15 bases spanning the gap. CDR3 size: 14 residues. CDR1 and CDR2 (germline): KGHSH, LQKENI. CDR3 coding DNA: TGTGCCAGCTCCCGAGGACCCGGGGGAGAGACCCAGTACTTC. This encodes CASSRGPGGETQYF.